The clone carrying this T cell receptor (beta chain) was picked up many times. Its target is unknown. This entry comes from a study of T cell repertoires in cytomegalovirus infection. Study-level background: Public signatures in TCR beta pointed to CMV infection and matching HLA type. General observations from the study: CMV-specific HLA-C-restricted TCR beta clonotypes dominated the ex vivo response. Summed frequency of shared TCR beta families picked out CMV carriers who also had the relevant HLA.

Trimming shortened V by 2 bases and J by 0 bases, and 8 bases separated the two germline ends. The CDR3 has 14 amino acids. Germline V lookup: CDR1 ENHRY, CDR2 SYGVKD. TCRdb redid the calling of the reads with MiXCR, one entry per CDR3 protein. The table lists more than 500,000 distinct CDR3 sequences, approximately 15% of them singletons. The V call is TRBV10-3, the J call TRBJ2-7, with D possibly matching TRBD2 (6 bases). The TCR comes from a human donor in good health (CMV status not recorded). Some clones in this sample may be carry-over from other donors' samples. The sample was CD8+ T cells from PBMCs. The CDR3 here is CAISEGGNSYEQYF. The DNA for the CDR3 is TGTGCCATCAGTGAGGGCGGGAACTCCTACGAGCAGTACTTC.